This T cell receptor (beta chain) was sequenced for a study of blood T cell repertoires in COVID-19. Turning to the study itself: Samples of COVID-19 (acute and convalescent) were obtained from the United States, Italy and Spain. PBMCs, B-cell-depleted T cells, or T cells were the source of the cDNA or gDNA that made up the material.

Trimming removed 0 bases from V and 6 bases from J; junction bases left unmatched: 3. The CDR3 sequence is 15 residues long. Looked up from germline, CDR1 is SGHTS and CDR2 is YDEGEE. This clone was picked up one time. Per the original methods: It was from reference gene primer amplification that nucleated cell counts were estimated. Sequencing used immunoSEQ multiplex PCR; TCRdb keeps in-frame clones, though not all of them. The DNA gave D and trimming, while V, J and clone size come from that table. In the table there are around 300,000 clones, approximately 86% of which are singletons. Sequencing was done on a sample of peripheral blood. This chain uses TRBV5-8 with TRBJ2-1, with 10 bases lining up with TRBD1. This sequence was found in a woman aged 25-40 years who had recovered from COVID-19. CDR3 sequence (DNA): TGTGCCAGCAGCTTGGCCGGGACAGGGGTCAATGAGCAGTTCTTC. Its translation: CASSLAGTGVNEQFF.